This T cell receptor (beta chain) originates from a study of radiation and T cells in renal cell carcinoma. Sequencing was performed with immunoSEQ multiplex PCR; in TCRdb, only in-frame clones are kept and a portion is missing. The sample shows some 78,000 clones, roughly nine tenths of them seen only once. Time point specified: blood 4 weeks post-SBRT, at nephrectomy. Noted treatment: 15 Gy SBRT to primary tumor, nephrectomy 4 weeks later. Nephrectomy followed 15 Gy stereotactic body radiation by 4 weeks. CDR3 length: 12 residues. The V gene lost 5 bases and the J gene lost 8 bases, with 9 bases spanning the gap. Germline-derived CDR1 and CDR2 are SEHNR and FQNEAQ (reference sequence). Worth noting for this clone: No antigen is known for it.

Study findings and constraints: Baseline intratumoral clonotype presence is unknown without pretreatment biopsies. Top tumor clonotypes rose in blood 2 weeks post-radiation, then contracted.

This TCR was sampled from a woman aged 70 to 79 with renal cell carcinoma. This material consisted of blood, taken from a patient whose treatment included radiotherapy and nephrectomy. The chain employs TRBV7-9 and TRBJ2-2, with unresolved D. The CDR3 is CASSAPPGELFF. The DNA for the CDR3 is TGTGCCAGCAGCGCGCCCCCGGGGGAGCTGTTTTTT.